This TCR beta chain emerged from a study of blood T cell repertoires in COVID-19. Study-level information: Sources were T cells, B-cell-depleted T cells, or PBMCs; the material itself was cDNA or gDNA.

Original data processing: From reference gene primer amplification, estimates of nucleated cell counts were derived. TCRdb's copy holds only in-frame clones and misses some; the assay was immunoSEQ multiplex PCR. V and J calls and clone size are those listed in that table; D and trimming were worked out from the DNA. The sample has under 100,000 clones; 70% to 90% are singletons. The CDR3 extends over 15 amino acids. J was trimmed by 6 bases and V by 1 base; bases with no gene match: 7. Looked up from germline, CDR1 is SGHKS and CDR2 is YYEKEE (reference sequence). The chain employs TRBV5-5 and TRBJ2-7; 10 positions match TRBD2. The sequencing input was peripheral blood. The receptor was isolated from a woman of 80 years or more with COVID-19, enrolled during active disease. The CDR3 reads CASSLRNLAGVEQYF. CDR3 nucleotides: TGTGCCAGCAGCTTGCGGAACCTAGCGGGAGTCGAGCAGTACTTC.